The next 2 T cell receptor beta chains were all read from a single sample in a study of CD8+ T cells in alopecia areata. Isolated RNA was reverse transcribed into cDNA used as the sequencing template. Produced via immunoSEQ multiplex PCR; TCRdb's table is partial and in-frame only. The data contain 45,000 to 70,000 clones, about 96% of them seen just once; the ten biggest clones take up 20% to 30%. Material: CD8+ T cells sorted from blood, obtained at week 0. The receptors here all came from a human donor with alopecia areata.

V gene TRBV29-1 combines with J gene TRBJ2-2; TRBD1 aligns across 7 bases. This CDR3 is built from 16 residues. Germline-derived CDR1 and CDR2 are SQVTM and ANQGSEA. The junction had 10 bases not matched to a gene; V was cut back by 6 bases and J by 0 bases. The CDR3 loop is CSVSPGTATNTGELFF. CDR3 DNA: TGCAGCGTGAGTCCCGGGACAGCTACGAACACCGGGGAGCTGTTTTTT.

The chain joins TRBV11-1 to TRBJ1-1; D is uncertain. This CDR3 is built from 14 residues. V was pared by 4 bases and J by 1 base, with 10 bases between. Germline-derived CDR1 and CDR2 are SGHAT and FQDESV (reference sequence). CDR3 residues: CASSWDEGNTEAFF. In nucleotides, the CDR3 is TGTGCCAGCAGCTGGGATGAAGGGAACACTGAAGCTTTCTTT.